What follows is one TCR beta chain and its context. The antigen remains unidentified. PCR amplification relied on 60 Vbeta primers (plus 13 Jbeta primers). Method: immunoSEQ multiplex PCR; TCRdb's copy keeps in-frame clones and lacks some. The repertoire consists of about 210,000 clones, with over 75% occurring once and the leading ten covering less than 2%. The length of the CDR3 is 15 residues. Trimming pared 8 bases from V and 0 bases from J, leaving 11 bases between. Germline CDR1 LNHDA, CDR2 SQIVND (reference sequence). The data originate from a study of cytomegalovirus exposure and HLA in healthy donors. Study-level information: Counted in an early data release were about 85 million unique TCRs from HLA-typed donors. Broader study findings: Rarity marked most TCR sequences, yet some public TCRs occurred in many donors. Some highly shared sequence variants likely arose as a pipeline artifact.

This TCR derives from a male donor in good health and CMV-seronegative. Material for sequencing was PBMCs. This sequence joins TRBV19 and TRBJ2-6; D perhaps matches TRBD1 (6 bases). For the CDR3, the DNA is TGTGCCAGTGCAGGGGTCTCCTCTGGGGCCAACGTCCTGACTTTC. This gives the protein CASAGVSSGANVLTF. Full variable domain (remainder filled in from reference TRBV19 and TRBJ2-6): DGGITQSPKYLFRKEGQNVTLSCEQNLNHDAMYWYRQDPGQGLRLIYYSQIVNDFQKGDIAEGYSVSREKKESFPLTVTSAQKNPTAFYLCASAGVSSGANVLTFGAGSRLTVL.